This section outlines one T cell receptor beta chain sequence together with its context. Its antigen has not been determined. No quality values exist for individual bases; no much larger clone is one base distant. The data are from a study of cytomegalovirus exposure and HLA in healthy donors (dated by TCRdb to the late 2010s). General notes on the study: According to an earlier analysis of around 600 of the donors, 150 million to 200 million T cells yielded 117 million unique TCR beta sequences and more than 250 Gb of sequence data. An early release covering about 600 HLA-typed donors comprised approximately 290 gigabases of sequencing data and tens of millions of unique TCR sequences. Among the approximately 400 genotyped donors, around 81% belonged to the genetic ancestry cluster associated with self-reported Caucasian donors. The study was designed to test whether signatures of past pathogen exposure could be identified by cataloging public T cell receptors. The study profiled the T cell repertoires of 500 to 800 subjects by immunosequencing and related them to cytomegalovirus serostatus. Besides the first cohort of around 700 subjects, a separate validation cohort made up of 120 different subjects was used. High-throughput TCR immunosequencing, statistical association of individual TCRs with disease status, and machine learning were combined to predict cytomegalovirus infection status. In a later analysis, previously published TCR beta repertoires from more than 500 donors were re-analyzed and high-resolution HLA genotyping was added so that TCR occurrence patterns could be studied. Rather than using new phenotypic data, the later analysis identified candidate immune exposures from TCR beta sequences and from how often those sequences occurred across donors. In an earlier analysis of 587 of the donors, high-throughput TCR beta sequencing was used to judge whether each TCR beta V gene segment behaved as functional or pseudogenic. Alongside the repertoire data, information on donor age, sex, ethnicity and CMV serostatus was compiled. A later genetic analysis took genome-wide SNP genotypes for 398 of the 666 donors and used that subset as a discovery cohort. All discovery cohort repertoires had been generated using a single sequencing platform. HLA typing included class I and class II loci at four-digit resolution. Typing coverage differed by locus: A, B, C, DRB1 and DQB1 were typed in roughly 620-630 donors, DQA1 in about 500, DPA1 in 600 to 610, and DPB1 in 450 to 480. Four to six DR-DQ haplotypes were handled as single units for association and clustering, since linkage in the cohort was strong. Across 300 to 500 genotyped donors of the cohort, an average of about 250,000 unique TCR beta nucleotide sequences per donor were sequenced, and 15% to 20% of those sequences were non-productive. The investigation overall reported the following: V-gene and J-gene trimming of TCR beta chains was associated with a missense DCLRE1C variant in a later genetic analysis, and the association was replicated in an independent cohort. The classifier was reported to diagnose cytomegalovirus status with high specificity and sensitivity in both the original cohort and the validation cohort. A later analysis found that TCR association rates varied across HLA loci, with DRB1 alleles showing the most associated TCRs and HLA-C alleles the fewest. In a later genetic analysis, fewer N-insertions in productive TCRs were reported among donors in an Asian-associated ancestry cluster than the approximately 710-donor mean. According to a later analysis, parvovirus B19, influenza, CMV and Epstein-Barr virus appeared linked to several top co-occurrence clusters. A later analysis associated 17,000 or so TCR beta sequences with specific HLA alleles at a false discovery rate of 0.05. A later analysis found that HLA-associated TCR beta chains were more clonally expanded and had lower generation probabilities than equally common non-associated chains. In vitro tests confirmed that a few of the cytomegalovirus-associated TCR beta chains recognize cytomegalovirus antigens. Sequencing depth was assumed to be roughly uniform across donors in the presence/absence analyses, though that assumption may not hold. Across donors, most TCR sequences were observed very rarely, whereas some public TCRs were present in many individuals. In an earlier analysis of some 540 of the donors, most TCR beta V segments appeared in productive rearrangements about 90% or about 30% of the time, broadly matching IMGT annotations. In the study, roughly 160 TCR beta chains were listed as associated with cytomegalovirus. CMV serostatus was the only immune exposure information available for the cohort. Assigning TCR associations to individual alleles was difficult when HLA alleles, especially DR and DQ, strongly co-occurred. The cohort was sequenced for TCR beta chains only, and without alpha or paired-chain data the features that could be detected were limited. Correlated functional status among segregating V segments might be attributable to linkage disequilibrium, but an unknown experimental factor could not be ruled out. Some IMGT-functional V segments, including TRBV6-2 and TRBV6-3, could not be told apart with the 87-base-pair reads, so those segments were excluded. A group of highly shared sequence variants was considered likely to be a technical artifact of the sequencing pipeline. Because counts were too low, about 18 rarely observed V segments, including chromosome 9 orphons, were excluded from the earlier analysis of 587 of the donors. It was suggested by the authors that the approach could potentially be generalized to other disease states and immunological phenotypes. In a later analysis, most CMV-associated TCR beta chains were found to appear HLA-restricted, with HLA associations seemingly driven largely by CMV exposure. Because HLA typing was unavailable for some donors at each locus, only the typed subset was used in association tests. A further reported finding was that TCR beta sequences accurately predicted the HLA-A and HLA-B alleles for most subjects in the first cohort.

The cohort consisted of approximately 690 healthy bone marrow donors. All cohort members were sampled while nominally healthy, although unrecorded immune exposures were likely present. The donor tested CMV seronegative, placing the donor among the 350 or so seronegative members of the cohort. Each donor provided a peripheral blood sample, and peripheral blood mononuclear cells were used for TCR beta sequencing. Genomic DNA was extracted from the blood cell samples with the Qiagen DNeasy Blood Extraction Kit. Libraries were constructed by the immunoSEQ multiplex PCR assay. For the multiplex PCR, a mixture combining 60 forward primers for TCR Vbeta segments and 13 reverse primers for TCR Jbeta segments was used. A multiplex PCR assay on genomic DNA amplified the CDR3 region of rearranged TCR beta genes. Amplified TCR beta libraries were sequenced as 87-base-pair reads on the Illumina HiSeq System. Under the source paper's analysis protocol: Across the 700 or so repertoires, a later analysis counted 60 million to 90 million unique TCR beta chains, roughly 11 million of which were shared by at least two donors. To remove PCR and sequencing errors, raw reads were error-corrected and collapsed into unique sequences using a nearest-neighbor algorithm that merged closely related sequences. V, D and J gene segments were assigned by aligning CDR3 sequences to IMGT reference sequences. For a sequence to be retained, a match of at least six nucleotides was required to both a V gene segment and a J gene segment. A rearrangement was called productive if the CDR3 had no stop codons and remained in frame with V and J, and every other rearrangement was called non-productive. CDR3 was defined by IMGT convention, running from the second conserved V-encoded cysteine to the conserved J-encoded phenylalanine. The earlier analysis of some 580 of the donors excluded any sequence lacking an unambiguous match to a single V gene segment. In an earlier analysis of 450 to 750 of the donors, a V segment was called functional when productive rearrangements were above 56.7%, and segregating when the standard deviation between donors exceeded 5%. A statistical classification framework was built to diagnose cytomegalovirus status from the catalog of TCR beta chain sequences. In a later analysis, V and J genes were assigned by comparing TCR nucleotide sequences against IMGT/GENE-DB human TR gene sequences. A later analysis assigned CDR3 sequences and most-parsimonious VDJ recombination scenarios with the TCRdist pipeline. In a later analysis, every TCR beta chain was defined by the combination of its CDR3 amino acid sequence and its V-gene family, and reads without a unique V-gene family were dropped. As a way to deal with suspected cross-contamination and a sequencing artifact, a later analysis dropped hundreds of nucleotide sequences that were highly shared and had low generation probability. In a later analysis, a clonal expansion index for each public chain was calculated from normalized within-repertoire ranks of inferred template counts. Generation probabilities in a later analysis came from a VDJ recombination model fitted to out-of-frame rearrangements, and those results were checked against IGoR. In a later analysis, hypergeometric tests were used to score TCR-TCR, TCR-HLA and TCR-CMV co-occurrence, with a repertoire-size bias correction applied to TCR pairs. False discovery rates were estimated in a later analysis by permuting HLA or CMV assignments 20 times. In a later analysis, co-occurring TCRs were grouped using DBSCAN, and TCRdist sequence similarity was added for clustering within HLA-allele-positive subsets. Repertoires with fewer than 30,000 or more than 120,000 public chains, plus five repertoires with anomalous nucleotide sharing, were excluded from co-occurrence clustering. TCRdb holds this immuneACCESS table with in-frame rearrangements only. Some clones are missing; in checked studies, unresolved V genes explain under half, and the rest has no known cause. V, J and clone size are taken as reported in that table, and D and trimming were inferred from the DNA itself. In all, the sample holds 150,000 to 200,000 clones, and about three quarters of those were seen once. The ten largest clones represent approximately 1% of the sample.

The CDR3 runs 17 amino acids, cysteine and phenylalanine included. Of all the DNA, just the CDR3 is kept, 51 bases in frame from base 1. V sheds 5 bases and J sheds 0 bases, leaving 17 bases between their ends. CDR1 MDHEN and CDR2 SYDVKM were looked up in the germline V gene. The origin of this receptor is a woman aged 40 to 50 in good health and CMV-seronegative. This chain joins TRBV28 to TRBJ2-1; no confident D gene assignment can be made. Sequenced input: PBMCs. Here is the DNA: TGTGCCAGCAGTCTGACCTCGCTAGTGAGCTCCTACAATGAGCAGTTCTTC. Its protein is CASSLTSLVSSYNEQFF.